The clone carrying this T cell receptor (beta chain) was seen only a few times. Investigators reverse transcribed all isolated RNA, so they sequenced expressed TCRB transcripts. Here immunoSEQ multiplex PCR was the method, and the copy in TCRdb shows in-frame clones only, minus some. The table includes 200,000 to 250,000 clones, 13% to 15% detected once. Naive, central memory, regulatory and stem cell-like memory cells within the CD4+ compartment were sorted using CD45RO/CCR7/CD25/CD127/CD95/CD27. All sorted populations exceeded 95% purity. V was shortened by 7 bases and J by 1 base, with 12 bases between the two germline ends. The CDR3 runs 13 residues. The germline gives CDR1 SQVTM, CDR2 ANQGSEA. This sample was included in a study of beta chain features in type 1 diabetes. Study in general: There was similarity between patients and healthy donors in age, gender and cell yields. Examined across all samples were some 99 million sorted cells.

Sequencing was done on a sample of naive CD4+ T cells from blood. The receptor comes from a woman between 35 and 50 years old in good health. This chain uses TRBV29-1 with TRBJ2-3; D is unclear. CDR3 in amino acids: CSGRQDRTDTQYF. The DNA for the CDR3 is TGCAGCGGCAGACAAGACCGCACAGATACGCAGTATTTT.